The 30 T cell receptor beta chains below come from one sample, sequenced in a study of T cells after yellow fever vaccination. Using its own MiXCR run on the 5' RACE reads, TCRdb lists one record per CDR3 protein. The sample consists of more than 95,000 distinct CDR3 sequences, 6.5% to 8% of them appearing once. Sequencing was performed on CD4+ T cells sorted from PBMCs, taken around 10 days after the first yellow fever vaccination. These receptors originate from a young man who received the YFV17D yellow fever vaccine.

This clonotype appeared a few times. The chain joins TRBV7-6 to TRBJ2-2; 8 nucleotides match TRBD2. This CDR3 is 18 amino acids long. J lost 3 bases, V lost 5 bases, and 14 bases had no gene match. Germline loops: CDR1 SGHVS, CDR2 FNYEAQ. The DNA for the CDR3 is TGTGCCAGCAGCCCCAATAGTGGAGCGGGGGTCCACACCGGGGAGCTGTTTTTT. Translated, it gives CASSPNSGAGVHTGELFF.

There are many counts of this clonotype. CDR3 in DNA: TGTGCCAGCTCACCCCTCCCAGCTAGCGGGGTACAAGAGACCCAGTACTTC. This gives the protein CASSPLPASGVQETQYF. The V and J genes are TRBV18 and TRBJ2-5, with 9 bases that match TRBD2. V trimming: 3 bases; J trimming: 2 bases; junction bases outside the gene matches: 10. There are 17 residues in the CDR3. Germline V gives CDR1 KGHSH, CDR2 LQKENI.

This clonotype was counted many times. The chain employs TRBV5-4 and TRBJ2-5, with D uncertain. The CDR3 contains 13 residues. V gave up 0 bases and J gave up 3 bases, with 6 bases separating them. Per the germline V gene, CDR1 is SGHNT and CDR2 is YYREEE (reference sequence). This CDR3 reads CASSLAKKETQYF. CDR3 in DNA: TGTGCCAGCAGCTTGGCCAAAAAAGAGACCCAGTACTTC.

This clonotype came up many times. The chain joins TRBV5-6 to TRBJ2-3; 9 positions match TRBD2. The CDR3 has 16 amino acids. With 6 bases clipped from V and 2 bases from J, the junction kept 10 bases outside the gene matches. Per the germline V gene, CDR1 is SGHDT and CDR2 is YYEEEE. The CDR3, as DNA: TGTGCCAGCACCCTGGGGGAGCGGGGGGCCACAGATACGCAGTATTTT. Amino acid sequence: CASTLGERGATDTQYF.

This clonotype was detected ten times or more. V is TRBV9 and J is TRBJ2-2; D unclear. Germline assignment: CDR1 SGDLS and CDR2 YYNGEE. Trimming pared 0 bases from V and 6 bases from J, leaving 9 bases between. The CDR3 spans 14 residues. The CDR3 loop is CASSVDPGAGELFF. As DNA, the CDR3 is TGTGCCAGCAGCGTAGATCCCGGTGCCGGGGAGCTGTTTTTT.

This clonotype was seen repeatedly, ten times or more. V is TRBV7-2 and J is TRBJ2-3; a possible D gene is TRBD2 (6 bases). This CDR3 contains 16 residues. Germline CDR1 SGHTA, CDR2 FQGNSA. Trimming shortened V by 4 bases and J by 4 bases, and 18 bases separated the two germline ends. The chain's CDR3 is CASSSQGSGEPDTQYF. CDR3 DNA: TGTGCCAGCAGCTCCCAAGGATCGGGGGAGCCAGATACGCAGTATTTT. Looking up the rest from reference TRBV7-2 and TRBJ2-3 gives the full variable domain: GAGVSQSPSNKVTEKGKDVELRCDPISGHTALYWYRQSLGQGLEFLIYFQGNSAPDKSGLPSDRFSAERTGGSVSTLTIQRTQQEDSAVYLCASSSQGSGEPDTQYFGPGTRLTVL.

This clonotype showed up many times. The chain is built from TRBV2 and TRBJ1-2, with no clear D. The CDR3 covers 15 residues. The germline V gene has CDR1 SNHLY and CDR2 FYNNEI. The ends were cut back, 4 bases at V and 4 bases at J, with 16 bases in the middle. The CDR3 here is CASSVEGRFIYGYTF. CDR3 DNA sequence: TGTGCCAGCAGTGTGGAGGGCAGATTCATCTATGGCTACACCTTC.

This clonotype has ten or more counts. This sequence joins TRBV5-1 and TRBJ2-7, with D perhaps assigned TRBD1 or TRBD2 (7 bases each). CDR3 length: 13 amino acids. Trimming pared 4 bases from V and 3 bases from J, leaving 11 bases between. From germline, CDR1 is SGHRS and CDR2 YFSETQ. CDR3 sequence reads: CASSPRGGYEQYV. CDR3 coding DNA: TGCGCCAGCAGCCCCAGGGGGGGCTACGAGCAGTACGTC.

There are many counts of this clonotype. This sequence joins TRBV12-3 or TRBV12-4 and TRBJ2-1, with D tentatively TRBD1 (6 bases). Trimming stripped 5 bases from V and 5 bases from J, with 19 bases between. The CDR3 length is 16 residues. DNA of the CDR3: TGTGCCAGCAGTAAACCCCCCGCGACAGGAAACAATGAGCAGTTCTTC. Translated, it gives CASSKPPATGNNEQFF.

The sample holds many counts of this clonotype. This chain uses TRBV5-1 with TRBJ1-1; D may be TRBD1 (5 bases). Germline CDR1 reads SGHRS; CDR2 reads YFSETQ. The V end was cut by 0 bases, the J end by 4 bases, with 13 bases between. The CDR3 runs to 15 residues. CDR3 sequence: CASSLAQVGGTEAFF. CDR3 DNA sequence: TGCGCCAGCAGCTTGGCTCAGGTCGGGGGCACTGAAGCTTTCTTT.

In its sample, this clonotype was seen many times. J is TRBJ2-3 and V is TRBV20-1; TRBD2 aligns across 7 bases. The CDR3 loop spans 15 amino acids. Germline V gene lookup returns CDR1 DFQATT and CDR2 SNEGSKA (reference sequence). J gave up 0 bases and V 0 bases, and 3 bases lay outside the gene matches. CDR3 in amino acids: CSAREAGLSTDTQYF. As DNA, the CDR3 is TGCAGTGCTAGAGAAGCGGGGCTAAGCACAGATACGCAGTATTTT.

This clonotype was recorded many times. The V and J genes are TRBV9 and TRBJ1-4, with 9 positions matching TRBD1. Per germline, CDR1 SGDLS and CDR2 YYNGEE. J was trimmed by 4 bases and V by 6 bases; bases with no gene match: 7. The CDR3 has 15 amino acids. CDR3 sequence: CASNLGQGLNEKLFF. The CDR3 bases are TGTGCCAGCAACTTAGGACAGGGGCTTAATGAAAAACTGTTTTTT. The entire variable domain, with the rest obtained from reference TRBV9 and TRBJ1-4, is as follows: DSGVTQTPKHLITATGQRVTLRCSPRSGDLSVYWYQQSLDQGLQFLIQYYNGEERAKGNILERFSAQQFPDLHSELNLSSLELGDSALYFCASNLGQGLNEKLFFGSGTQLSVL.

This clonotype was seen repeatedly, ten times or more. The chain combines TRBV19 with TRBJ1-4; D unresolved. Germline values: CDR1 LNHDA, CDR2 SQIVND (reference sequence). This CDR3 comprises 18 residues. Trimming took off 7 bases at V and 0 bases at J, with 21 bases between the two ends. CDR3 protein: CASTSPAGRMATNEKLFF. The CDR3 bases are TGTGCCAGTACCTCTCCTGCCGGCAGGATGGCAACTAATGAAAAACTGTTTTTT.

This clonotype was detected many times. The chain employs TRBV5-5 and TRBJ1-4, with a weak D call TRBD1 (5 bases). The CDR3 is made up of 14 amino acids. CDR1 SGHKS and CDR2 YYEKEE come from the germline V gene (reference sequence). V lost 2 bases and J 7 bases, leaving 12 bases between the germline ends. This chain's CDR3 is CASSFSPGTEKLFF. The CDR3 coding sequence is TGTGCCAGCAGCTTTTCGCCAGGGACTGAAAAACTGTTTTTT.

The sample holds many counts of this clonotype. V gene TRBV5-1 combines with J gene TRBJ1-6; 11 nucleotides line up with TRBD1. Trimming removed 4 bases from V and 13 bases from J; junction bases left unmatched: 7. The length of the CDR3 is 14 residues. Germline CDR1 SGHRS, CDR2 YFSETQ. In nucleotides, the CDR3 is TGCGCCAGCAGCACCGGGACAGGGGGGGAGCCCCTCCACTTT. This gives the protein CASSTGTGGEPLHF.

At least ten counts were recorded for this clonotype. The V call is TRBV10-3, the J call TRBJ2-4; a possible D gene is TRBD2 (6 bases). The V end was cut by 2 bases, the J end by 7 bases, with 12 bases between. This CDR3 region has 14 residues. Germline V gives CDR1 ENHRY, CDR2 SYGVKD. CDR3 sequence: CAISEDSGGNIQYF. Written as DNA, the CDR3 is TGTGCCATCAGTGAGGACAGTGGAGGGAACATTCAGTACTTC.

This clonotype appeared many times. The CDR3 loop reads CASTYRRENTEAFF. The CDR3 nucleotides read TGTGCCAGCACCTATCGTCGGGAAAACACTGAAGCTTTCTTT. The genes are TRBV7-2 and TRBJ1-1; D is ambiguous. The CDR3 covers 14 residues. Germline V gene sequence: CDR1 SGHTA, CDR2 FQGNSA. Trimming took off 7 bases at V and 2 bases at J, with 14 bases between the two ends.

The gene calls are TRBV5-4 and TRBJ1-3; D uncertain. Trimming cost V 0 bases and J 4 bases, with 14 bases left between them. CDR1 is SGHNT, CDR2 YYREEE, per germline (reference sequence). The CDR3 consists of 16 residues. The CDR3 DNA follows: TGTGCCAGCAGCTTGGACGCAGGCGCGACGGGAAACACCATATATTTT. Its protein is CASSLDAGATGNTIYF.

There are many counts of this clonotype. The chain has TRBV6-5 and TRBJ1-4, with no clear D. The CDR3 is 13 amino acids. Germline V gene sequence: CDR1 MNHEY, CDR2 SVGAGI. The V end lost 1 base, the J end lost 8 bases, and 8 bases lay between the germline ends. DNA for the CDR3: TGTGCCAGCAGTTACTACGTGGGCGAAAAACTGTTTTTT. Residues: CASSYYVGEKLFF.

This clonotype has a count of ten or more. The chain couples TRBV4-3 to TRBJ1-3, with D hard to call. V lost 4 bases and J 0 bases, leaving 10 bases between the germline ends. Germline lookup yields CDR1 LGHNA and CDR2 YSLEER. CDR3 length equals 15 residues. The CDR3 is CASSLKPNSGNTIYF. The CDR3 region has the DNA TGCGCCAGCAGCCTAAAACCGAACTCTGGAAACACCATATATTTT.

This clonotype occurred many times. The chain couples TRBV4-1 to TRBJ2-3; no firm D call. The length of the CDR3 is 12 residues. V lost 3 bases to trimming and J lost 4 bases, with 5 bases between them. Germline CDR1 and CDR2: MGHRA and YSYEKL. CDR3 loop: CASSHGADTQYF. The CDR3, as DNA: TGCGCCAGCAGCCATGGGGCAGATACGCAGTATTTT.

In this sample, this clonotype turned up many times. This rearrangement joins TRBV4-3 to TRBJ2-3, with TRBD2 identical over 8 bases. Germline CDR1 LGHNA, CDR2 YSLEER. This CDR3 is 13 amino acids long. Germline trimming cut 2 bases from V and 5 bases from J; bases unmatched to any gene: 0. The CDR3 reads CASSQTSGDTQYF. The CDR3 coding sequence is TGCGCCAGCAGCCAAACTAGCGGAGATACGCAGTATTTT.

This clonotype was found many times. The J gene is TRBJ2-1, the V gene TRBV6-5; TRBD2 is a possible D gene (6 bases). This CDR3 has 15 residues. The V and J ends lost 2 bases and 7 bases respectively, with 15 bases between them. The V gene's germline CDR1 is MNHEY and CDR2 SVGAGI. The DNA of the CDR3 is TGTGCCAGCAGTTACCGGGGGACCACGGGGAATGAGCAGTTCTTC. Its protein product is CASSYRGTTGNEQFF.

This clonotype appeared many times. The chain uses TRBV7-2 and TRBJ2-1, with 13 positions matching TRBD2. Germline loops: CDR1 SGHTA, CDR2 FQGNSA. The V gene end was trimmed by 2 bases and the J gene end by 2 bases; junction bases not matched to a gene: 3. This CDR3 region has 17 residues. Here the CDR3 DNA reads TGTGCCAGCAGCTTAAGTGGGACTAGCGGGGCCTACAATGAGCAGTTCTTC. Its translation: CASSLSGTSGAYNEQFF.

The chain links TRBV4-3 to TRBJ2-3; 8 bases are shared with TRBD1. The CDR3 spans 15 residues. Trimming at V came to 1 base and at J to 8 bases, leaving 8 bases not matched to a gene. Germline CDR1 and CDR2: LGHNA and YSLEER. CDR3 residues: CASSQGTGREATQYF. The CDR3, as DNA: TGCGCCAGCAGCCAAGGGACAGGGAGAGAAGCTACGCAGTATTTT.

In its sample, this clonotype was seen many times. This rearrangement joins TRBV5-4 to TRBJ2-1; D uncertain. Germline V gene data show CDR1 as SGHNT and CDR2 as YYREEE (reference sequence). Trimming took off 0 bases at V and 5 bases at J, with 15 bases between the two ends. The CDR3 runs to 16 residues. The DNA for the CDR3 is TGTGCCAGCAGCTTGGGGGGATTTCGCGGAGACAATGAGCAGTTCTTC. Its protein product is CASSLGGFRGDNEQFF. The full variable domain, in which reference TRBV5-4 and TRBJ2-1 provide the parts outside the CDR3, is ETGVTQSPTHLIKTRGQQVTLRCSSQSGHNTVSWYQQALGQGPQFIFQYYREEENGRGNFPPRFSGLQFPNYSSELNVNALELDDSALYLCASSLGGFRGDNEQFFGPGTRLTVL.

This clonotype appeared many times. The chain combines TRBV20-1 with TRBJ1-1, with D tentatively TRBD1 (6 bases). Germline V lookup: CDR1 DFQATT, CDR2 SNEGSKA (reference sequence). The CDR3 runs 15 residues. Trimming took off 6 bases at V and 5 bases at J, with 22 bases between the two ends. The CDR3 DNA reads TGCAGTGCCTATTCTCCCAACAGGGTGATTACTGAAGCTTTCTTT. Protein product: CSAYSPNRVITEAFF.

The sample holds many counts of this clonotype. The V gene is TRBV6-5, the J gene TRBJ1-6; D is ambiguous. This CDR3 region has 18 residues. Germline CDR1 and CDR2: MNHEY and SVGAGI. V lost 3 bases, J lost 0 bases, and 15 bases lay in between. The CDR3 nucleotides are TGTGCCAGCAGTTATCAGGAATGGGAGAGCTCCTATAATTCACCCCTCCACTTT. This sequence encodes CASSYQEWESSYNSPLHF.

V gene TRBV5-6 combines with J gene TRBJ2-5; maybe TRBD1 (7 bases). The length of the CDR3 is 16 residues. Trimming removed 4 bases from V and 4 bases from J, with 20 bases in between. CDR1 is SGHDT, CDR2 YYEEEE, per germline. This chain's CDR3 is CASSPGGPGGTETQYF. The CDR3 coding sequence is TGTGCCAGCAGCCCCGGCGGTCCAGGGGGGACAGAGACCCAGTACTTC.

This clonotype was seen repeatedly, ten times or more. V and J are TRBV7-8 and TRBJ2-5; TRBD1 agrees at 7 bases. In germline, CDR1 is SGHVS, CDR2 FQNEAQ. The J segment lost 1 base and the V segment lost 5 bases, leaving 4 bases of the junction unmatched. The CDR3 spans 14 residues. This chain's CDR3 is CASSAYRGQETQYF. CDR3 in DNA: TGTGCCAGCAGCGCATACAGGGGCCAAGAGACCCAGTACTTC.